This record covers a single T cell receptor beta chain. The specificity of this receptor is unknown. One base away there is no much larger clone; base qualities are not given. The label giving this sample's treatment or condition can be read as: in vitro stimulation with specific CMV peptide epitopes to enrich CMV-specific T cells. The sample originates from a study of T cell repertoires in cytomegalovirus infection (dated by TCRdb to about 2019). Background on the whole study: Recently identified HLA-C-restricted CMV epitopes, whose presentation resists viral immunomodulation, were targeted by peptide stimulations together with well-studied HLA-B-restricted epitopes. The HLA type of each donor mattered for the analysis, because public TCR beta signatures pointed to carriage of CMV infection along with the matching HLA type.

V and J are truncated by 3 bases and 2 bases respectively, leaving an intervening sequence of 14 bases. The CDR3 runs 16 residues from the cysteine to the phenylalanine. Kept here is only the CDR3 DNA, which spans 48 bases and is read in frame from base 1. The sample was run on an Illumina HiSeq 1500. TCRdb redid the processing of the public reads, applying fastp at Q25 and MiXCR, and retained in-frame beta chains. CDR3 protein duplicates are merged, each entry listing the most common genes and DNA. Counted in this sample were a few hundred thousand distinct CDR3 sequences; about 35% of them appeared once. The ten largest clones capture roughly 12% of the sample. The study at large found these results: In both this cohort and an independent cohort of 350 or so donors, the cumulative frequency of public TCR beta family members distinguished carriers of CMV infection plus the relevant HLA type. In the ex vivo response, HLA-C-restricted CMV-specific TCR beta clonotypes were dominant, and in two of eight donors the single most frequent clonotype came from this HLA-C-restricted group.

The chain is assembled from TRBV12-3 or TRBV12-4 and TRBJ1-5; the D gene assignment is ambiguous. Specimen: cultured PBMCs, collected from culture after CMV antigen stimulation. The origin of this receptor is a human donor in good health (CMV status not recorded). Some clones in this sample may be carry-over from other donors' samples. CDR3 protein: CASSLAPGGGNQPQHF. The base sequence is TGTGCCAGCAGTTTGGCGCCCGGAGGTGGCAATCAGCCCCAGCATTTT.